This T cell receptor (beta chain) originates from a study of identifying expanded T cells in peripheral blood. The protocol was immunoSEQ multiplex PCR, while the TCRdb copy is restricted to in-frame clones and leaves out a portion. The sample lists under 150,000 clones; 84% were seen once. Worth noting for this clone: Its antigen is unidentified.

During the collection period, no donor immune events like infections were recorded. Broader study findings: Roughly two-week clone count variance significantly increased as total template count grew.

V was pared by 3 bases and J by 3 bases, with 13 bases between. CDR1 SGDLS and CDR2 YYNGEE come from the germline V gene. This CDR3 has 15 residues. The receptor's source is a person between 18 and 75 years old in good health. Material: blood. The chain combines TRBV9 with TRBJ1-5, with a tentative D call TRBD1 (6 bases). CDR3 bases: TGTGCCAGCAGCGAGACGGAGGGACACAATCAGCCCCAGCATTTT. It codes for CASSETEGHNQPQHF.